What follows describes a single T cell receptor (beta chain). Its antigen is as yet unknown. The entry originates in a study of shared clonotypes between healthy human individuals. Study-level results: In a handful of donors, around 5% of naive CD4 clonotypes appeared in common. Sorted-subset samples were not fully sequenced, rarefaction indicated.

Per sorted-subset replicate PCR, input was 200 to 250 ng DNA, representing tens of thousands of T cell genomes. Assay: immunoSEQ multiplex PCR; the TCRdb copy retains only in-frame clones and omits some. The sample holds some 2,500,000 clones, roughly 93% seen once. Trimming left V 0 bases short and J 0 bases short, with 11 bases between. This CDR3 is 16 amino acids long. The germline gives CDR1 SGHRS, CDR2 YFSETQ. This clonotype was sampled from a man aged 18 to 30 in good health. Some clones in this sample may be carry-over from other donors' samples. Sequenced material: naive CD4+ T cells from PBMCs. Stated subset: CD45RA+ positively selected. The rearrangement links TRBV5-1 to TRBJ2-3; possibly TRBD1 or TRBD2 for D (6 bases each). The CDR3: CASSLERGESTDTQYF. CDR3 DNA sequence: TGCGCCAGCAGCTTGGAGAGGGGGGAGAGCACAGATACGCAGTATTTT.